The clone carrying this T cell receptor (beta chain) has a count of ten or more. Its antigen remains unknown. The memory fraction was CD4+CD45RO+CD25- cells. Constant-region reverse primers amplified full-length variable regions, followed by semi-nested Nested Universal Primer A PCR. One entry per CDR3 protein results from TCRdb running MiXCR on the 5' RACE reads. The sample yields 55,000 to 80,000 distinct CDR3 sequences, around a fifth seen once. The CDR3 is made up of 16 amino acids. Trimming stripped 2 bases from V and 6 bases from J, with 16 bases between. Germline V gene sequence: CDR1 MNHEY, CDR2 SVGEGT. Study-level results: Tumor Tregs overlapped most with tumor, then blood, naive CD4+ cells. The larger cohort examined one V-J beta rearrangement, not whole repertoires.

The receptor comes from a female donor with breast cancer. This rearrangement joins TRBV6-2 or TRBV6-3 to TRBJ2-2; weak D call: TRBD2 (6 bases). Material: memory CD4+ T cells sorted from a lymph node. As for subset: memory CD4+ T cells, CD4+CD45RO+CD25-. In DNA form, the CDR3 reads TGTGCCAGCAGTTACCTCGGGAGTCGATCTGCCGGGGAGCTGTTTTTT. Translated, it gives CASSYLGSRSAGELFF.